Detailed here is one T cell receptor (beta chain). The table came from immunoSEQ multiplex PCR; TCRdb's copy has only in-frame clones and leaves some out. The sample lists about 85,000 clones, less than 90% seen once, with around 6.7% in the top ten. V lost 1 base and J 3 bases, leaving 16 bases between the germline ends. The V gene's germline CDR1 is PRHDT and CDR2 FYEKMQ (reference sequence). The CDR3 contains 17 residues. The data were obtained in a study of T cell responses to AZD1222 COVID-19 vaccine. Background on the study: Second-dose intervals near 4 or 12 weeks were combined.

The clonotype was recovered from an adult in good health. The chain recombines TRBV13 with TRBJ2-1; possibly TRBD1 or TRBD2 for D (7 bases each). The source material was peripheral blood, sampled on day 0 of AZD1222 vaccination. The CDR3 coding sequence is TGTGCCAGCAGCTTAGCCCCAGGGGGGGGAATCTACAATGAGCAGTTCTTC. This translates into CASSLAPGGGIYNEQFF.